The rows below give T cell receptor beta chains drawn from one sample of a study of T cell responses to AZD1222 COVID-19 vaccine. The repertoire was sequenced with immunoSEQ multiplex PCR; TCRdb's copy has only in-frame clones and lacks some. The sample contains approximately 82,000 clones, 92% of which appear only once. Sequenced here: peripheral blood, sampled 28 days after the second AZD1222 dose. Receptors were obtained from an adult who received the AZD1222 COVID-19 vaccine. The CDR3 runs from the conserved cysteine through the conserved F or W. The D gene is left open where the match is weak. Some rows have no size entry. The others give once, few or many, or a class for an expanded clone.

clone_size: -; v_call: TRBV2; d_call: TRBD1; j_call: TRBJ1-5; cdr3_aa: CASSTGVGNQPQHF; cdr3_nt: TGTGCCAGCAGTACAGGGGTGGGCAATCAGCCCCAGCATTTT
clone_size: once; v_call: TRBV7-6; d_call: TRBD1; j_call: TRBJ1-2; cdr3_aa: CASSSRQGSNYGYTF; cdr3_nt: TGTGCCAGCAGCTCTCGACAGGGGTCTAACTATGGCTACACCTTC
clone_size: -; v_call: TRBV19; d_call: -; j_call: TRBJ1-4; cdr3_aa: CASSILSGTNEKLFF; cdr3_nt: TGTGCCAGTAGTATTTTGTCCGGGACTAATGAAAAACTGTTTTTT
clone_size: -; v_call: TRBV12-3/TRBV12-4; d_call: -; j_call: TRBJ2-1; cdr3_aa: CASSLQGDEQFF; cdr3_nt: TGTGCCAGCAGTTTACAGGGCGATGAGCAGTTCTTC
clone_size: -; v_call: TRBV14; d_call: -; j_call: TRBJ2-5; cdr3_aa: CASSHEQGGLSIATQYF; cdr3_nt: TGTGCCAGCAGCCATGAACAGGGAGGTTTATCGATCGCGACCCAGTACTTC
clone_size: -; v_call: TRBV9; d_call: -; j_call: TRBJ1-3; cdr3_aa: CASSVAQGLSGNTIYF; cdr3_nt: TGTGCCAGCAGCGTAGCCCAGGGCCTCTCTGGAAACACCATATATTTT
clone_size: -; v_call: TRBV11-2; d_call: -; j_call: TRBJ1-6; cdr3_aa: CASSPRDGANSPLHF; cdr3_nt: TGTGCCAGCAGCCCCAGGGACGGAGCCAATTCACCCCTCCACTTT
clone_size: -; v_call: TRBV7-3; d_call: -; j_call: TRBJ2-6; cdr3_aa: CASSYTGSGANVLTF; cdr3_nt: TGTGCCAGCAGTTATACAGGATCTGGGGCCAACGTCCTGACTTTC
clone_size: -; v_call: TRBV11-2; d_call: TRBD2; j_call: TRBJ2-1; cdr3_aa: CASSLARGGYNEQFF; cdr3_nt: TGTGCCAGCAGCTTAGCGCGGGGGGGCTACAATGAGCAGTTCTTC
clone_size: -; v_call: TRBV19; d_call: -; j_call: TRBJ2-5; cdr3_aa: CASSTGVQETQYF; cdr3_nt: TGTGCCAGTAGTACGGGGGTCCAAGAGACCCAGTACTTC
clone_size: -; v_call: TRBV18; d_call: -; j_call: TRBJ2-5; cdr3_aa: CASSPPWAGSGLSQETQYF; cdr3_nt: TGTGCCAGCTCACCACCGTGGGCAGGGAGCGGGTTAAGTCAAGAGACCCAGTACTTC
clone_size: once; v_call: TRBV9; d_call: -; j_call: TRBJ2-3; cdr3_aa: CASSVESDTQYF; cdr3_nt: TGTGCCAGCAGCGTAGAATCAGATACGCAGTATTTT
clone_size: -; v_call: TRBV25-1; d_call: TRBD2; j_call: TRBJ2-5; cdr3_aa: CASTASGGPKKTQYF; cdr3_nt: TGTGCCAGCACCGCTAGCGGGGGGCCGAAGAAGACCCAGTACTTC
clone_size: -; v_call: TRBV3-1/TRBV3-2; d_call: -; j_call: TRBJ2-5; cdr3_aa: CASSQEPRPGRRGTQYF; cdr3_nt: TGTGCCAGCAGCCAAGAACCCCGCCCAGGGCGGCGGGGGACCCAGTACTTC
clone_size: -; v_call: TRBV6-2/TRBV6-3; d_call: -; j_call: TRBJ1-2; cdr3_aa: CASNYGSRGGGYTF; cdr3_nt: TGTGCCAGCAATTACGGCTCCAGGGGTGGCGGCTACACCTTC
clone_size: -; v_call: TRBV6-5; d_call: -; j_call: TRBJ2-7; cdr3_aa: CASRAPVSYEQYF; cdr3_nt: TGTGCCAGCAGGGCCCCCGTCTCCTACGAGCAGTACTTC
clone_size: -; v_call: TRBV3-1/TRBV3-2; d_call: -; j_call: TRBJ1-1; cdr3_aa: CASSPSLTANTEAFF; cdr3_nt: TGTGCCAGCAGCCCCAGCCTGACAGCGAACACTGAAGCTTTCTTT
clone_size: -; v_call: TRBV6-5; d_call: TRBD1; j_call: TRBJ1-1; cdr3_aa: CASIIGTGSEAFF; cdr3_nt: TGTGCCAGCATAATAGGGACAGGCTCTGAAGCTTTCTTT
clone_size: -; v_call: TRBV2; d_call: -; j_call: TRBJ1-1; cdr3_aa: CASSDQGLVNTEAFF; cdr3_nt: TGTGCCAGCAGTGACCAGGGTTTGGTGAACACTGAAGCTTTCTTT
clone_size: -; v_call: TRBV4-1; d_call: -; j_call: TRBJ1-1; cdr3_aa: CASSQGLVNTEAFF; cdr3_nt: TGCGCCAGCAGCCAGGGTTTGGTGAACACTGAAGCTTTCTTT
clone_size: -; v_call: TRBV6-5; d_call: TRBD2; j_call: TRBJ2-1; cdr3_aa: CATTSGGGPEQFF; cdr3_nt: TGTGCAACTACTAGCGGGGGGGGTCCTGAGCAGTTCTTC
clone_size: -; v_call: TRBV10-3; d_call: -; j_call: TRBJ1-1; cdr3_aa: CAISELGAPVTEAFF; cdr3_nt: TGTGCCATCAGTGAGTTGGGGGCTCCGGTAACTGAAGCTTTCTTT
clone_size: -; v_call: TRBV7-3; d_call: -; j_call: TRBJ2-4; cdr3_aa: CASSLWAGNIQYF; cdr3_nt: TGTGCCAGCAGCTTATGGGCAGGGAACATTCAGTACTTC
clone_size: -; v_call: TRBV7-9; d_call: -; j_call: TRBJ1-2; cdr3_aa: CASSSHNGYTF; cdr3_nt: TGTGCCAGCAGCTCACATAATGGCTACACCTTC
clone_size: -; v_call: TRBV7-9; d_call: -; j_call: TRBJ2-7; cdr3_aa: CASSLAIWGPPSGQYF; cdr3_nt: TGTGCCAGCAGCTTAGCGATCTGGGGGCCTCCCTCAGGGCAGTACTTC
clone_size: -; v_call: TRBV7-2; d_call: -; j_call: TRBJ1-6; cdr3_aa: CASSLMGAPNSPLHF; cdr3_nt: TGTGCCAGCAGCTTAATGGGGGCGCCTAATTCACCCCTCCACTTT
clone_size: -; v_call: TRBV7-3; d_call: TRBD1; j_call: TRBJ2-3; cdr3_aa: CASSDSGQGATDTQYF; cdr3_nt: TGTGCCAGCAGCGACTCCGGGCAGGGGGCTACAGATACGCAGTATTTT
clone_size: -; v_call: TRBV30; d_call: -; j_call: TRBJ1-2; cdr3_aa: CAWSVGAGGGYGYTF; cdr3_nt: TGTGCCTGGAGTGTAGGCGCGGGGGGTGGCTATGGCTACACCTTC
clone_size: -; v_call: TRBV7-9; d_call: -; j_call: TRBJ1-2; cdr3_aa: CASSPDSFDGYTF; cdr3_nt: TGTGCCAGCAGCCCGGACAGTTTCGATGGCTACACCTTC
clone_size: -; v_call: TRBV6-1; d_call: TRBD1; j_call: TRBJ2-6; cdr3_aa: CASSEARGGQGSGANVLTF; cdr3_nt: TGTGCCAGCAGTGAAGCTAGGGGGGGACAGGGCTCTGGGGCCAACGTCCTGACTTTC
clone_size: -; v_call: TRBV5-4; d_call: -; j_call: TRBJ2-3; cdr3_aa: CASSLWGFEDTQYF; cdr3_nt: TGTGCCAGCAGCTTGTGGGGTTTTGAAGATACGCAGTATTTT
clone_size: -; v_call: TRBV20-1; d_call: -; j_call: TRBJ1-5; cdr3_aa: CSASGRGWDNQPQHF; cdr3_nt: TGCAGTGCTAGTGGGCGGGGTTGGGACAATCAGCCCCAGCATTTT
clone_size: -; v_call: TRBV6-5; d_call: TRBD1; j_call: TRBJ2-7; cdr3_aa: CASHQGAHYEQYF; cdr3_nt: TGTGCCAGCCACCAGGGGGCCCACTACGAGCAGTACTTC
clone_size: -; v_call: TRBV7-3; d_call: TRBD2; j_call: TRBJ2-3; cdr3_aa: CASSFVAGGPQDTQYF; cdr3_nt: TGTGCCAGCAGCTTTGTAGCGGGGGGGCCGCAAGATACGCAGTATTTT
clone_size: -; v_call: TRBV7-9; d_call: -; j_call: TRBJ1-1; cdr3_aa: CASSLGVSGSSAMNTEAFF; cdr3_nt: TGTGCCAGCAGCTTAGGGGTATCAGGGTCCTCAGCCATGAACACTGAAGCTTTCTTT
clone_size: once; v_call: TRBV23-1; d_call: -; j_call: TRBJ1-6; cdr3_aa: CASSQSAAGWHNSPLHF; cdr3_nt: TGCGCCAGCAGTCAATCGGCCGCGGGTTGGCATAATTCACCCCTCCACTTT
clone_size: -; v_call: TRBV7-9; d_call: -; j_call: TRBJ2-5; cdr3_aa: CASSPSHEETQYF; cdr3_nt: TGTGCCAGCAGCCCCAGCCACGAGGAGACCCAGTACTTC